Listed below are T cell receptor beta chains from one sample, sequenced in a study of blood T cell repertoires in COVID-19. Libraries were prepared by immunoSEQ multiplex PCR; TCRdb keeps only in-frame clonotypes and omits some of them. Of roughly 250,000 clones detected, 80% to 95% appear once; the ten largest clones hold 2% to 3%. Sequencing was carried out using peripheral blood. These receptors originate from a person between 18 and 35 years old with COVID-19, enrolled during active disease. Both conserved end residues are part of each CDR3. Fields, in order: CDR3 protein, CDR3 DNA, D gene, J gene, V gene, clone size. D genes are given only for firm matches. The size entry is marked missing in some rows and otherwise reads once, few, many or a size class.

CDR3 protein: CASSLQGEGTEAFF
CDR3 DNA: TGTGCCAGCAGTCTACAGGGGGAGGGCACTGAAGCTTTCTTT
D gene: TRBD1
J gene: TRBJ1-1
V gene: TRBV6-5
clone size: NA

CDR3 protein: CASSFRSEQYF
CDR3 DNA: TGTGCCAGCAGTTTTCGTTCCGAGCAGTACTTC
D gene: NA
J gene: TRBJ2-7
V gene: TRBV6-6
clone size: NA

CDR3 protein: CAIAGDNEQFF
CDR3 DNA: TGTGCCATCGCCGGAGACAATGAGCAGTTCTTC
D gene: NA
J gene: TRBJ2-1
V gene: TRBV10-3
clone size: NA

CDR3 protein: CATSDLTSGSNLGTQYF
CDR3 DNA: TGTGCCACCAGTGATTTAACTAGCGGGAGCAATTTGGGTACGCAGTATTTT
D gene: TRBD2
J gene: TRBJ2-3
V gene: TRBV24-1
clone size: NA

CDR3 protein: CASAGAGSYNEQFF
CDR3 DNA: TGTGCCAGCGCGGGGGCGGGATCCTACAATGAGCAGTTCTTC
D gene: NA
J gene: TRBJ2-1
V gene: TRBV6-1
clone size: NA

CDR3 protein: CASSSVVLNTEAFF
CDR3 DNA: TGTGCCAGCAGCTCAGTGGTCCTGAACACTGAAGCTTTCTTT
D gene: NA
J gene: TRBJ1-1
V gene: TRBV7-2
clone size: NA

CDR3 protein: CAWSVLREIETQYF
CDR3 DNA: TGTGCCTGGAGTGTACTCCGGGAGATAGAGACCCAGTACTTC
D gene: NA
J gene: TRBJ2-5
V gene: TRBV30
clone size: NA

CDR3 protein: CASSFAGAGTDTQYF
CDR3 DNA: TGTGCCAGCAGCTTTGCGGGGGCTGGCACAGATACGCAGTATTTT
D gene: NA
J gene: TRBJ2-3
V gene: TRBV7-2
clone size: NA

CDR3 protein: CASSATSSSTDTQYF
CDR3 DNA: TGTGCCAGCAGCGCTACTAGCAGTAGCACAGATACGCAGTATTTT
D gene: NA
J gene: TRBJ2-3
V gene: TRBV9
clone size: NA

CDR3 protein: CASSIASGGKLFF
CDR3 DNA: TGTGCCAGTAGTATAGCTTCCGGCGGAAAACTGTTTTTT
D gene: NA
J gene: TRBJ1-4
V gene: TRBV19
clone size: NA

CDR3 protein: CASKAGYVTEAFF
CDR3 DNA: TGTGCCAGCAAGGCAGGGTACGTCACTGAAGCTTTCTTT
D gene: NA
J gene: TRBJ1-1
V gene: TRBV5-6
clone size: NA

CDR3 protein: CASSSLPIGSPLHF
CDR3 DNA: TGTGCCAGCAGCTCACTACCAATAGGTTCACCCCTCCACTTT
D gene: NA
J gene: TRBJ1-6
V gene: TRBV2
clone size: NA

CDR3 protein: CASSFRDRGEQFF
CDR3 DNA: TGTGCCAGCAGCTTCCGGGACAGGGGCGAGCAGTTCTTC
D gene: TRBD1
J gene: TRBJ2-1
V gene: TRBV7-3
clone size: NA

CDR3 protein: CASSSSGRNTDTQYF
CDR3 DNA: TGTGCCAGCAGTTCTAGCGGGAGGAACACAGATACGCAGTATTTT
D gene: TRBD2
J gene: TRBJ2-3
V gene: TRBV6-5
clone size: NA

CDR3 protein: CASSEIGASGNTIYF
CDR3 DNA: TGTGCCAGCAGTGAAATAGGGGCCTCTGGAAACACCATATATTTT
D gene: NA
J gene: TRBJ1-3
V gene: TRBV2
clone size: NA

CDR3 protein: CASSPGLAPRETQYF
CDR3 DNA: TGTGCCAGCAGCCCTGGACTCGCCCCGAGAGAGACCCAGTACTTC
D gene: NA
J gene: TRBJ2-5
V gene: TRBV27
clone size: NA

CDR3 protein: CASRRTGYTDTQYF
CDR3 DNA: TGTGCCAGCAGACGGACAGGCTACACAGATACGCAGTATTTT
D gene: TRBD1
J gene: TRBJ2-3
V gene: TRBV27
clone size: NA

CDR3 protein: CSVLQGIAGELFF
CDR3 DNA: TGCAGCGTTCTTCAGGGGATTGCCGGGGAGCTGTTTTTT
D gene: NA
J gene: TRBJ2-2
V gene: TRBV29-1
clone size: once

CDR3 protein: CATSGPGALNEQFF
CDR3 DNA: TGTGCCACCAGTGGTCCGGGTGCCCTAAATGAGCAGTTCTTC
D gene: NA
J gene: TRBJ2-1
V gene: TRBV24-1
clone size: few

CDR3 protein: CASSGGGETQYF
CDR3 DNA: TGTGCCAGCTCGGGGGGCGGAGAGACCCAGTACTTC
D gene: NA
J gene: TRBJ2-5
V gene: TRBV2
clone size: NA

CDR3 protein: CASRPGQGGETQYF
CDR3 DNA: TGTGCCAGCCGACCGGGACAGGGAGGGGAGACCCAGTACTTC
D gene: TRBD1
J gene: TRBJ2-5
V gene: TRBV7-9
clone size: NA

CDR3 protein: CASSDNQGEAFF
CDR3 DNA: TGTGCCAGCAGTGACAACCAGGGGGAAGCTTTCTTT
D gene: NA
J gene: TRBJ1-1
V gene: TRBV25-1
clone size: few

CDR3 protein: CATSDEGTATDTQYF
CDR3 DNA: TGTGCCACCAGTGATGAGGGGACAGCCACAGATACGCAGTATTTT
D gene: TRBD1
J gene: TRBJ2-3
V gene: TRBV24-1
clone size: NA

CDR3 protein: CASSLDPSGRVNEQFF
CDR3 DNA: TGTGCCAGCAGCTTAGATCCTAGCGGGAGGGTGAATGAGCAGTTCTTC
D gene: TRBD2
J gene: TRBJ2-1
V gene: TRBV7-6
clone size: NA

CDR3 protein: CASSLGLKSVKSAYNEQFF
CDR3 DNA: TGTGCCAGCAGCTTAGGCCTCAAGAGCGTTAAGAGTGCCTACAATGAGCAGTTCTTC
D gene: NA
J gene: TRBJ2-1
V gene: TRBV11-3
clone size: NA

CDR3 protein: CASSLDPGSSYEQYF
CDR3 DNA: TGTGCCAGCAGCTTGGATCCGGGAAGCTCCTACGAGCAGTACTTC
D gene: NA
J gene: TRBJ2-7
V gene: TRBV5-6
clone size: NA

CDR3 protein: CASEQGANTEAFF
CDR3 DNA: TGTGCCAGCGAACAGGGGGCGAACACTGAAGCTTTCTTT
D gene: TRBD1
J gene: TRBJ1-1
V gene: TRBV25-1
clone size: NA

CDR3 protein: CASSTELENTYEQYF
CDR3 DNA: TGTGCCAGCAGTACAGAACTGGAAAACACCTACGAGCAGTACTTC
D gene: NA
J gene: TRBJ2-7
V gene: TRBV6-2/TRBV6-3
clone size: NA

CDR3 protein: CASRPISGSGETQYF
CDR3 DNA: TGTGCCAGCAGGCCGATTAGCGGGAGCGGTGAGACCCAGTACTTC
D gene: TRBD2
J gene: TRBJ2-5
V gene: TRBV7-2
clone size: NA

CDR3 protein: CASGWAGGDTGELFF
CDR3 DNA: TGTGCCAGCGGGTGGGCGGGAGGCGACACCGGGGAGCTGTTTTTT
D gene: TRBD2
J gene: TRBJ2-2
V gene: TRBV7-2
clone size: once

CDR3 protein: CASSFTAGADEQFF
CDR3 DNA: TGCGCCAGCAGCTTTACAGCGGGAGCCGATGAGCAGTTCTTC
D gene: TRBD2
J gene: TRBJ2-1
V gene: TRBV5-1
clone size: NA

CDR3 protein: CASSPLAVSYEQYF
CDR3 DNA: TGTGCCAGCAGTCCTTTAGCGGTCTCCTACGAGCAGTACTTC
D gene: NA
J gene: TRBJ2-7
V gene: TRBV28
clone size: NA

CDR3 protein: CASSARDRGEQYF
CDR3 DNA: TGTGCCAGCAGCGCCCGGGACAGAGGCGAGCAGTACTTC
D gene: TRBD1
J gene: TRBJ2-7
V gene: TRBV7-3
clone size: NA

CDR3 protein: CASSPRSGSSYEQYF
CDR3 DNA: TGTGCCAGCAGCCCTAGGAGCGGCAGCTCCTACGAGCAGTACTTC
D gene: NA
J gene: TRBJ2-7
V gene: TRBV27
clone size: NA

CDR3 protein: CASSDRGALDEQYF
CDR3 DNA: TGCGCCAGCAGTGATCGGGGGGCGCTCGACGAGCAGTACTTC
D gene: NA
J gene: TRBJ2-7
V gene: TRBV10-1
clone size: once

CDR3 protein: CASSFRADTQYF
CDR3 DNA: TGTGCCAGCAGCTTTCGGGCAGATACGCAGTATTTT
D gene: NA
J gene: TRBJ2-3
V gene: TRBV13
clone size: NA

CDR3 protein: CASSALSPGSGNTIYF
CDR3 DNA: TGTGCCAGCAGTGCCCTATCTCCGGGCTCTGGAAACACCATATATTTT
D gene: NA
J gene: TRBJ1-3
V gene: TRBV2
clone size: NA

CDR3 protein: CASSIRARVTGTGELFF
CDR3 DNA: TGTGCCAGCAGCATAAGGGCCAGGGTCACGGGCACCGGGGAGCTGTTTTTT
D gene: NA
J gene: TRBJ2-2
V gene: TRBV7-3
clone size: NA

CDR3 protein: CASSEADGTGGDTQYF
CDR3 DNA: TGTGCCAGCAGTGAGGCGGATGGTACAGGGGGAGATACGCAGTATTTT
D gene: TRBD1
J gene: TRBJ2-3
V gene: TRBV6-1
clone size: NA

CDR3 protein: CASKPGLANTGELFF
CDR3 DNA: TGTGCCAGCAAACCGGGACTAGCGAACACCGGGGAGCTGTTTTTT
D gene: TRBD2
J gene: TRBJ2-2
V gene: TRBV25-1
clone size: NA

CDR3 protein: CASSSTTANTGELFF
CDR3 DNA: TGTGCCAGCAGTTCTACGACTGCGAACACCGGGGAGCTGTTTTTT
D gene: NA
J gene: TRBJ2-2
V gene: TRBV6-5
clone size: NA

CDR3 protein: CASSSPGEDGTEAFF
CDR3 DNA: TGTGCCAGCAGCTCCCCGGGGGAGGATGGCACTGAAGCTTTCTTT
D gene: NA
J gene: TRBJ1-1
V gene: TRBV28
clone size: NA

CDR3 protein: CASSIVQERPGELFF
CDR3 DNA: TGTGCCAGTAGTATAGTACAGGAGAGGCCCGGGGAGCTGTTTTTT
D gene: NA
J gene: TRBJ2-2
V gene: TRBV19
clone size: NA

CDR3 protein: CASRRMGQGPGYTF
CDR3 DNA: TGTGCCAGTAGGAGGATGGGACAGGGACCTGGCTACACCTTC
D gene: TRBD1
J gene: TRBJ1-2
V gene: TRBV19
clone size: once

CDR3 protein: CASSLPGQGEETQYF
CDR3 DNA: TGTGCTAGCAGCTTGCCGGGACAGGGAGAAGAGACCCAGTACTTC
D gene: TRBD1
J gene: TRBJ2-5
V gene: TRBV7-7
clone size: NA

CDR3 protein: CASSGSGTSGGSSYEQYF
CDR3 DNA: TGCGCCAGCAGTGGTTCCGGGACTAGCGGAGGTAGCTCCTACGAGCAGTACTTC
D gene: TRBD2
J gene: TRBJ2-7
V gene: TRBV10-2
clone size: NA

CDR3 protein: CASSSPAGRYQETQYF
CDR3 DNA: TGTGCCAGCAGTTCCCCAGCGGGGCGGTACCAAGAGACCCAGTACTTC
D gene: TRBD2
J gene: TRBJ2-5
V gene: TRBV28
clone size: NA

CDR3 protein: CASGGTGSPYNEQFF
CDR3 DNA: TGTGCTAGTGGTGGGACAGGGAGCCCCTACAATGAGCAGTTCTTC
D gene: TRBD1
J gene: TRBJ2-1
V gene: TRBV12-5
clone size: once

CDR3 protein: CAWRDRAYAEAFF
CDR3 DNA: TGTGCCTGGAGGGACAGGGCGTACGCTGAAGCTTTCTTT
D gene: TRBD1
J gene: TRBJ1-1
V gene: TRBV30
clone size: NA

CDR3 protein: CASSPQGLAGGRYEQYF
CDR3 DNA: TGTGCCAGCAGCCCGCAGGGACTAGCGGGAGGGCGCTACGAGCAGTACTTC
D gene: TRBD2
J gene: TRBJ2-7
V gene: TRBV4-2
clone size: NA

CDR3 protein: CASTFAGRTEAFF
CDR3 DNA: TGTGCCAGCACCTTCGCAGGGCGGACTGAAGCTTTCTTT
D gene: NA
J gene: TRBJ1-1
V gene: TRBV3-1/TRBV3-2
clone size: NA

CDR3 protein: CASSQELSGQGIMGQFF
CDR3 DNA: TGCGCCAGCAGCCAAGAGCTGTCCGGACAGGGAATAATGGGGCAGTTCTTC
D gene: TRBD1
J gene: TRBJ2-1
V gene: TRBV4-1
clone size: NA

CDR3 protein: CASSSGLAGGQETQYF
CDR3 DNA: TGTGCCAGCAGCTCGGGACTAGCGGGAGGGCAAGAGACCCAGTACTTC
D gene: TRBD2
J gene: TRBJ2-5
V gene: TRBV7-9
clone size: NA

CDR3 protein: CASSFAGLSGNTIYF
CDR3 DNA: TGTGCCAGCAGCTTCGCGGGCCTCTCTGGAAACACCATATATTTT
D gene: NA
J gene: TRBJ1-3
V gene: TRBV14
clone size: NA

CDR3 protein: CASSQGPGGNQPQHF
CDR3 DNA: TGCGCCAGCAGCCAGGGGCCGGGGGGCAATCAGCCCCAGCATTTT
D gene: NA
J gene: TRBJ1-5
V gene: TRBV4-3
clone size: NA

CDR3 protein: CASSGVPGDYEQYF
CDR3 DNA: TGCGCCAGCAGTGGTGTTCCCGGGGATTACGAGCAGTACTTC
D gene: NA
J gene: TRBJ2-7
V gene: TRBV10-2
clone size: NA

CDR3 protein: CASRGQNHEAFF
CDR3 DNA: TGTGCCAGCAGGGGACAGAACCATGAAGCTTTCTTT
D gene: TRBD1
J gene: TRBJ1-1
V gene: TRBV11-2
clone size: NA

CDR3 protein: CASSRNPGQGSGELFF
CDR3 DNA: TGTGCCAGCAGTAGAAACCCGGGACAGGGCTCCGGGGAGCTGTTTTTT
D gene: TRBD1
J gene: TRBJ2-2
V gene: TRBV27
clone size: NA

CDR3 protein: CASSETGMSNQPQHF
CDR3 DNA: TGTGCCAGCAGCGAGACAGGGATGAGCAATCAGCCCCAGCATTTT
D gene: TRBD1
J gene: TRBJ1-5
V gene: TRBV2
clone size: NA